What follows are 10 T cell receptor beta chains derived from one specimen sequenced in a study of blood T cell repertoires in COVID-19. Clones were read by immunoSEQ multiplex PCR, and TCRdb kept only the in-frame ones, dropping some. The data show 50,000 to 65,000 clones, with more than 75% seen just once and approximately 5% held by the top ten. Sequenced material: peripheral blood. The receptors were sampled from a man aged 35 to 55 with active COVID-19.

A few counts support this clone. The genes are TRBV5-6 and TRBJ2-1; weak D call: TRBD1 (5 bases). V was clipped by 2 bases and J by 0 bases, with 6 bases between them. Germline V gene data show CDR1 as SGHDT and CDR2 as YYEEEE. The CDR3 consists of 14 residues. The CDR3 loop reads CASSLRGSYNEQFF. The CDR3 DNA sequence: TGTGCCAGCAGCTTAAGGGGCTCCTACAATGAGCAGTTCTTC.

This chain uses TRBV12-5 with TRBJ2-2; tentatively, D is TRBD2 (7 bases). Per germline, CDR1 LGHNT and CDR2 FRNRAP. Trimming pared 3 bases from V and 5 bases from J, leaving 13 bases between. The CDR3 is made up of 15 amino acids. The CDR3 sequence: CASGFWGGETGELFF. The DNA of the CDR3 is TGTGCTAGTGGTTTCTGGGGGGGCGAGACCGGGGAGCTGTTTTTT.

V usage is TRBV7-9 and J usage is TRBJ2-1, with 7 bases identical to TRBD1. The CDR3 totals 13 residues. Per the germline V gene, CDR1 is SEHNR and CDR2 is FQNEAQ (reference sequence). V was pared by 11 bases and J by 6 bases, with 10 bases of the junction left unmatched. CDR3 protein: CAYETGISNEQFF. The DNA for the CDR3 is TGTGCCTATGAGACAGGGATAAGCAATGAGCAGTTCTTC.

The chain is built from TRBV9 and TRBJ2-1, with D tentatively TRBD2 (5 bases). The V end was cut by 0 bases, the J end by 1 base, with 8 bases between. This CDR3 is built from 15 residues. Germline lookup yields CDR1 SGDLS and CDR2 YYNGEE. This chain's CDR3 is CASSVGEGSYNEQFF. CDR3 DNA sequence: TGTGCCAGCAGCGTAGGTGAGGGATCCTACAATGAGCAGTTCTTC.

In this sample, this clone turned up once. This sequence joins TRBV2 and TRBJ2-3; a weak D match, TRBD2 (5 bases). V lost 4 bases, J lost 1 base, and 9 bases lay in between. The CDR3 spans 14 residues. The germline V gene has CDR1 SNHLY and CDR2 FYNNEI. The CDR3: CASSAEVGTDTQYF. The CDR3 DNA reads as TGTGCCAGCAGTGCGGAGGTGGGCACAGATACGCAGTATTTT. The complete variable domain, with remaining parts taken from reference TRBV2 and TRBJ2-3, reads EPEVTQTPSHQVTQMGQEVILRCVPISNHLYFYWYRQILGQKVEFLVSFYNNEISEKSEIFDDQFSVERPDGSNFTLKIRSTKLEDSAMYFCASSAEVGTDTQYFGPGTRLTVL.

The chain employs TRBV18 and TRBJ1-1, with TRBD1 matching 10 bases. The CDR3 consists of 14 residues. V lost 8 bases and J lost 6; bases outside the gene matches: 9. Germline lookup yields CDR1 KGHSH and CDR2 LQKENI. The CDR3 bases are TGTGCCAGCAGACAGGGGGCTTCACCCTCTGAAGCTTTCTTT. This encodes CASRQGASPSEAFF.

This clone is a singleton in its sample. V usage is TRBV9 and J usage is TRBJ2-5; 7 nucleotides line up with TRBD2. CDR1 SGDLS and CDR2 YYNGEE come from the germline V gene. The CDR3 is 16 residues long. V shed 4 bases, J shed 2 bases, and the junction held 11 bases outside the gene matches. This CDR3 is CASSLPPSGDQETQYF. In DNA, the CDR3 is TGTGCCAGCAGCCTTCCCCCCAGCGGGGATCAAGAGACCCAGTACTTC.

In nucleotides, the CDR3 is TGCAGCGTTGGGCAAACTGGGGCCAACGTCCTGACTTTC. It translates to CSVGQTGANVLTF. The chain employs TRBV29-1 and TRBJ2-6; D not resolved. Germline V CDR1 and CDR2: SQVTM, ANQGSEA. The V and J ends lost 4 bases and 2 bases respectively, with 6 bases between them. The CDR3 extends over 13 amino acids.

The V call is TRBV19, the J call TRBJ1-1; perhaps TRBD1 as D (5 bases). The CDR3 contains 13 residues. Trimming removed 10 bases at V and 1 base at J, with 13 bases between. The V gene's germline CDR1 is LNHDA and CDR2 SQIVND (reference sequence). CDR3 coding DNA: TGTGCCACTGGGGCCACCCCGAACACTGAAGCTTTCTTT. This encodes CATGATPNTEAFF.

The chain employs TRBV19 and TRBJ2-4, with D possibly being TRBD1 (5 bases). Looked up from germline, CDR1 is LNHDA and CDR2 is SQIVND (reference sequence). This CDR3 spans 14 amino acids. V lost 4 bases and J 1 base, leaving 8 bases between the germline ends. CDR3 region: CASSNQGAKNIQYF. CDR3 sequence (DNA): TGTGCCAGTAGTAACCAGGGTGCCAAAAACATTCAGTACTTC. Combining the CDR3 with reference TRBV19 and TRBJ2-4 gives the whole variable domain DGGITQSPKYLFRKEGQNVTLSCEQNLNHDAMYWYRQDPGQGLRLIYYSQIVNDFQKGDIAEGYSVSREKKESFPLTVTSAQKNPTAFYLCASSNQGAKNIQYFGAGTRLSVL.